Listed below are T cell receptor beta chains from one sample, sequenced in a study of low-dose radiotherapy and immunotherapy resistance in tumors. TCRdb reanalysed the reads using MiXCR and keeps one entry per CDR3 protein. The sample has some 38,000 distinct CDR3 sequences, under 25% seen once. The sequencing used PBMCs, collected after low-dose radiotherapy plus immunotherapy. These receptors all stem from a female donor with ovarian cancer. CDR3s include the opening cysteine and the closing phenylalanine or tryptophan. D genes are given only for firm matches. Expanded clones are given a class, and other clones once, few, many or no size at all.

j_call d_call v_call clone_size cdr3_nt cdr3_aa
TRBJ1-1 . TRBV25-1 many TGTGCCAGCAGTGATAGGGGAGGTGTTCTTGAAGCTTTCTTT CASSDRGGVLEAFF
TRBJ2-3 . TRBV20-1 many TGCAGTGCTAGTCCCGAGGGAGATACGCAGTATTTT CSASPEGDTQYF
TRBJ2-1 TRBD2 TRBV5-4 many TGTGCCAGCTCCCGCGGGGGTTCCTACAATGAGCAGTTCTTC CASSRGGSYNEQFF
TRBJ1-2 . TRBV12-3/TRBV12-4 many TGTGCCAGCAGAGGGAAAGGCTACACCTTC CASRGKGYTF
TRBJ2-1 TRBD1 TRBV5-1 many TGCGCCAGCAGCTTGGCCTCGACAGGGTACAATGAGCAGTTCTTC CASSLASTGYNEQFF
TRBJ1-5 . TRBV12-3/TRBV12-4 many TGTGCCAGCAAAGGTGGGGGGCCGGGTCAGCCCCAGCATTTT CASKGGGPGQPQHF
TRBJ2-7 . TRBV5-1 many TGCGCCAGCAGCCGGGAGGGGGCCACCTACGAGCAGTACTTC CASSREGATYEQYF
TRBJ2-6 TRBD2 TRBV7-8 . TGTGCCAGCAGCTTAGGCGGGGGGCCCGGGGCCAACGTCCTGACTTTC CASSLGGGPGANVLTF
TRBJ2-7 TRBD1 TRBV5-4 many TGTGCCAGCAGCGTTCCGGGACAGCCTCAGTACTTC CASSVPGQPQYF
TRBJ2-5 . TRBV24-1 many TGTGCCACCAGTGATTTAAGGGAAGGACGCGCGGGAGAGACCCAGTACTTC CATSDLREGRAGETQYF
TRBJ1-2 . TRBV10-3 many TGTGCCATCAGTGAAGAGGGTTCGATTGGCTACACCTTC CAISEEGSIGYTF
TRBJ2-5 TRBD2 TRBV27 . TGTGCCAGCAGTTCCCCGTCGGGGGGGAAAGAGACCCAGTACTTC CASSSPSGGKETQYF
TRBJ2-1 . TRBV6-6 . TGTGCCAGCAGTCCTCAAGGGGGAGGATACAATGAGCAGTTCTTC CASSPQGGGYNEQFF
TRBJ1-1 TRBD1 TRBV29-1 many TGCAGCGTCGTAAACCCCGGGACAGGGGTATCTGAAGCTTTCTTT CSVVNPGTGVSEAFF
TRBJ2-5 TRBD2 TRBV14 many TGTGCCAGCAGCCTGGGACTAGCCGGAGAGACCCAGTACTTC CASSLGLAGETQYF
TRBJ1-5 . TRBV29-1 . TGCAGCGTTGCTTTCGGGGGCAGGCAGCCCCAGCATTTT CSVAFGGRQPQHF
TRBJ1-1 . TRBV9 many TGTGCCAGCGCGGTAGGGGGGAACGTGAACACTGAAGCTTTCTTT CASAVGGNVNTEAFF
TRBJ1-1 . TRBV2 many TGTGCCAGCAGGAGAGGGGGGGGCACTGAAGCTTTCTTT CASRRGGGTEAFF
TRBJ1-1 . TRBV7-2 many TGTGCCAGCCGCCCCCTCGGCAGGGGCGCGAACACTGAAGCTTTCTTT CASRPLGRGANTEAFF
TRBJ1-1 TRBD1 TRBV29-1 many TGCAGCGTCGCGGGACAGATGAACACTGAAGCTTTCTTT CSVAGQMNTEAFF
TRBJ2-1 . TRBV5-4 . TGTGCCAGCAGCGAAACCGGGACGGTCTACAATGAGCAGTTCTTC CASSETGTVYNEQFF
TRBJ2-7 . TRBV2 many TGTGCCAGCAGCCCCAGGACTTCGAGCTCCTACGAGCAGTACTTC CASSPRTSSSYEQYF
TRBJ1-4 . TRBV6-5 many TGTGCCAGCAGGCGCCCCGGGACGGAGCAAAAACTGTTTTTT CASRRPGTEQKLFF
TRBJ1-2 TRBD1 TRBV29-1 few TGCAGCGTTGTGGGCAGGGGGCCTTCGGACTATGGCTACACCTTC CSVVGRGPSDYGYTF
TRBJ2-2 TRBD1 TRBV12-3/TRBV12-4 medium-sized TGTGCCAGCAGTTCACGGGACAGGGGACACACCGGGGAGCTGTTTTTT CASSSRDRGHTGELFF
TRBJ2-1 . TRBV19 many TGTGCCAGTACCTCCTTACAGGGCGGCGAGCAGTTCTTC CASTSLQGGEQFF
TRBJ2-1 . TRBV29-1 . TGCAGCGTGGCGGGAACCTACAATGAGCAGTTCTTC CSVAGTYNEQFF
TRBJ1-6 . TRBV23-1 . TGCGCCAGCAGTCAGCTGCCGGGACCCCGCGCCTATAATTCACCCCTCCACTTT CASSQLPGPRAYNSPLHF
TRBJ1-1 TRBD1 TRBV29-1 . TGCAGCGTTAGACAGGGGGCGGCGGGCCAGACTGAAGCTTTCTTT CSVRQGAAGQTEAFF
TRBJ2-1 TRBD1 TRBV3-1 many TGTGCCAGCAGTCGACAGGGTCACAATGAGCAGTTCTTC CASSRQGHNEQFF
TRBJ2-1 TRBD2 TRBV28 . TGTGCCAGCTCTCCGGGAGGGTTTATGTATGAGCAGTTCTTC CASSPGGFMYEQFF
TRBJ1-4 . TRBV28 many TGTGCCAGCAGTTTATCCAGGGCATCGCGGGAAAAACTGTTTTTT CASSLSRASREKLFF
TRBJ2-1 . TRBV24-1 . TGTGCCACCAGTGATAGCTGGGACGGACGCACAGATACGCAGTTCTTC CATSDSWDGRTDTQFF
TRBJ2-3 . TRBV12-3/TRBV12-4 many TGTGCCAGTAGTTACGGGGCGGGGAACACAGATACGCAGTATTTT CASSYGAGNTDTQYF
TRBJ2-1 . TRBV5-4 medium-sized TGTGCCAGCAGCACCCAGGGGGGTGAGCAGTTCTTC CASSTQGGEQFF
TRBJ2-1 TRBD1 TRBV25-1 many TGTGCCAGCAGTGCGACCCAGGGGGTAAAAGGGAATGAGCAGTTCTTC CASSATQGVKGNEQFF
TRBJ2-7 TRBD2 TRBV28 once TGTGCCGGCAGCCAGCGGGTAGCGGGATCGTACGAGCAGTACTTC CAGSQRVAGSYEQYF
TRBJ2-1 . TRBV2 many TGTGCCAGCAGTGTTGCAGGGCTGAGCAATGAGCAGTTCTTC CASSVAGLSNEQFF
TRBJ2-7 . TRBV6-1 many TGTGCCAGCAGTTACCCGAAGAACTACGAGCAGTACTTC CASSYPKNYEQYF
TRBJ1-1 . TRBV7-3 many TGTGCCAGCAGGTCTCAGGGGTCTAATGAAGCTTTCTTT CASRSQGSNEAFF
TRBJ2-1 TRBD2 TRBV5-4 many TGTGCCAGCAGCGGGGGACTAGCGGGGGGGCTATCCTACAATGAGCAGTTCTTC CASSGGLAGGLSYNEQFF
TRBJ1-5 TRBD1 TRBV18 . TGTGCCAGCTCACCAGGGGACAGGGGTTCTGCTCAGCCCCAGCATTTT CASSPGDRGSAQPQHF
TRBJ2-7 . TRBV28 many TGTGCCAGCAGCCCCCCCCCTCAACGGGACGAGCAGTACTTC CASSPPPQRDEQYF
TRBJ1-2 . TRBV19 many TGTGCCAGTAGTCAGGCGGCTAACTATGGCTACACCTTC CASSQAANYGYTF
TRBJ2-1 . TRBV5-6 . TGTGCCAGCAGCTTGGTTAGCGGCAATGAGCAGTTCTTC CASSLVSGNEQFF
TRBJ2-1 . TRBV28 many TGTGCCAGCAGTTACATTTTCCGGACCGGACACAATGAGCAGTTCTTC CASSYIFRTGHNEQFF
TRBJ1-5 . TRBV20-1 many TGCAGTGCTAGCCGGGTCATCGGAAATCAGCCCCAGCATTTT CSASRVIGNQPQHF
TRBJ1-1 . TRBV27 many TGTGCCAGCAGTCCCAAGGGACTGAACACTGAAGCTTTCTTT CASSPKGLNTEAFF
TRBJ2-7 . TRBV4-1 many TGCGCCAGCAGCCCGGGACGGACATACGAGCAGTACTTC CASSPGRTYEQYF
TRBJ2-7 TRBD1 TRBV27 many TGTGCCAGCAGGGGGACAGGGGGCCCCTCCTACGAGCAGTACTTC CASRGTGGPSYEQYF
TRBJ1-5 . TRBV7-9 many TGTGCCAGCAGCTTAGGGGGGGGGGCCCAGCATTTT CASSLGGGAQHF
TRBJ2-1 . TRBV19 many TGTGCCAGTAGTTGGGCCCCCGGTGGTGTGAATGAGCAGTTCTTC CASSWAPGGVNEQFF
TRBJ2-5 TRBD2 TRBV28 . TGTGCCAGCAGTTTATCTAGCGGGAGGAGGGCAGAGACCCAGTACTTC CASSLSSGRRAETQYF
TRBJ2-1 . TRBV24-1 many TGTGCCACCAGTGATTGGCGGGGTAACTACAATGAGCAGTTCTTC CATSDWRGNYNEQFF
TRBJ2-1 TRBD2 TRBV3-1 . TGTGCCAGCAGCCAAACCAACCCGGGACTAGCGGGTGGGAAGGAGCAGTTCTTC CASSQTNPGLAGGKEQFF
TRBJ2-3 . TRBV28 medium-sized TGTGCCAGCAGGGCCAGGGTAGCGACCCTCAGGGATACGCAGTATTTT CASRARVATLRDTQYF
TRBJ2-5 . TRBV9 many TGTGCCAGCAGCGTAGGAGTGTCAGAGACCCAGTACTTC CASSVGVSETQYF
TRBJ1-5 . TRBV7-2 many TGTGCCAGCAGCTTAGAGAGTAATAGCAATCAGCCCCAGCATTTT CASSLESNSNQPQHF
TRBJ2-2 . TRBV2 . TGTGCCAGCAGTGAGGGGACGAACACCGGGGAGCTGTTTTTT CASSEGTNTGELFF
TRBJ1-5 . TRBV18 . TGTGCCAGCTCACCACTATCAACTTATCAGCCCCAGCATTTT CASSPLSTYQPQHF